Listed here are 29 T cell receptor beta chains from one sample, sequenced in a study of cytomegalovirus exposure and HLA in healthy donors. It was with 60 Vbeta and 13 Jbeta primers that the PCR ran. The assay was immunoSEQ multiplex PCR, and TCRdb's table has in-frame clones only and misses some. Of hundreds of thousands of clones listed, approximately 88% are singletons. Input material: PBMCs. The source of these receptors is a boy aged 2 to 9 in good health and CMV-seronegative.

The V call is TRBV10-3, the J call TRBJ2-6; 8 nucleotides agree with TRBD1. The CDR3 sequence is 18 residues long. V was clipped by 5 bases and J by 0 bases; unmatched bases: 9. From germline, CDR1 is ENHRY and CDR2 SYGVKD. The CDR3 DNA follows: TGTGCCATCAGTTTGACAGGGGTCGGAACCTCTGGGGCCAACGTCCTGACTTTC. Its translation: CAISLTGVGTSGANVLTF.

This chain connects TRBV2 to TRBJ2-7; the D gene is possibly TRBD1 (6 bases). This CDR3 is 13 amino acids long. The ends were cut back, 7 bases at V and 1 base at J, with 11 bases in the middle. The germline CDR1 and CDR2 sequences are SNHLY and FYNNEI. CDR3 loop: CASIRQGSYEQYF. The DNA of the CDR3 is TGTGCCAGCATCAGGCAGGGGTCCTACGAGCAGTACTTC.

V is TRBV30 and J is TRBJ1-5; 8 bases fit TRBD1. Germline V lookup: CDR1 GTSNPN, CDR2 SVGIG (reference sequence). The V gene end was trimmed by 1 base and the J gene end by 7 bases; junction bases not matched to a gene: 6. CDR3 length: 14 residues. The CDR3: CAWSADRAVQPQHF. The CDR3 nucleotides read TGTGCCTGGAGTGCGGACAGGGCGGTACAGCCCCAGCATTTT.

The chain joins TRBV30 to TRBJ1-5, with TRBD1 matching 8 bases. Looked up from germline, CDR1 is GTSNPN and CDR2 is SVGIG (reference sequence). The CDR3 runs to 15 residues. The V segment lost 3 bases and the J segment 6 bases; nucleotides outside the gene matches: 10. This CDR3 reads CAWSHNGQGSQPQHF. CDR3 nucleotides: TGTGCCTGGAGCCATAACGGACAGGGAAGTCAGCCCCAGCATTTT.

This clone was seen once. Distinct nucleotide sequences in the sample also encode this CDR3. This chain links TRBV27 with TRBJ1-1, with 10 bases identical to TRBD1. Trimming removed 6 bases from V and 14 bases from J; junction bases left unmatched: 12. The CDR3 has 13 residues. Per the germline V gene, CDR1 is MNHEY and CDR2 is SMNVEV (reference sequence). CDR3 loop: CASSRDRGCSAFF. CDR3 sequence (DNA): TGTGCCAGCAGCCGGGACAGGGGATGTTCAGCCTTCTTT.

This clone was seen just once. The rearrangement uses TRBV6-4 and TRBJ2-1, with TRBD1 as a possible D gene (6 bases). CDR1 MRHNA and CDR2 SNTAGT come from the germline V gene. Trimming took off 4 bases at V and 2 bases at J, with 12 bases between the two ends. The CDR3 has 15 residues. The CDR3 nucleotides are TGTGCCAGCAGTGGATCAGGGGAGCCCTACAATGAGCAGTTCTTC. Its translation: CASSGSGEPYNEQFF.

This clone showed up just once. This rearrangement joins TRBV6-1 to TRBJ2-1, with 9 bases matching TRBD2. Germline V lookup: CDR1 MNHNS, CDR2 SASEGT. V shed 5 bases and J 12 bases; nucleotides not matched to a gene: 11. This CDR3 comprises 14 residues. CDR3 sequence (DNA): TGTGCCAGCAGTACCGGGACTAGCCCTAGCAGGCAGTTCTTC. Translated: CASSTGTSPSRQFF.

Concerning this clone itself: Different DNA sequences within this sample yield the same CDR3. The chain couples TRBV19 to TRBJ2-7; 7 bases line up with TRBD1. This CDR3 region has 13 residues. With V trimmed by 4 bases and J by 3 bases, 3 bases remained unmatched. CDR1 and CDR2 (germline): LNHDA, SQIVND (reference sequence). The CDR3 DNA reads TGTGCCAGTAGTACGTCAGGGGGCTACGAGCAGTACTTC. This encodes CASSTSGGYEQYF.

The chain links TRBV7-9 to TRBJ2-1; 14 bases line up with TRBD2. This CDR3 spans 19 amino acids. Unmatched junction bases numbered 8, after V lost 0 bases and J lost 4 bases. The germline gives CDR1 SEHNR, CDR2 FQNEAQ (reference sequence). CDR3 residues: CASSLATGTSGSRYNEQFF. Here the CDR3 DNA reads TGTGCCAGCAGCTTAGCTACAGGGACTAGCGGGAGTAGGTACAATGAGCAGTTCTTC. The whole variable domain, remainder taken from reference TRBV7-9 and TRBJ2-1, is DTGVSQNPRHKITKRGQNVTFRCDPISEHNRLYWYRQTLGQGPEFLTYFQNEAQLEKSRLLSDRFSAERPKGSFSTLEIQRTEQGDSAMYLCASSLATGTSGSRYNEQFFGPGTRLTVL.

The V and J genes are TRBV12-5 and TRBJ1-2, with no clear D. The V end lost 3 bases, the J end lost 5 bases, and 13 bases lay between the germline ends. The CDR3 totals 14 residues. Germline loops: CDR1 LGHNT, CDR2 FRNRAP. The CDR3 coding sequence is TGTGCTAGTGGTTTTGGGATTAGGGAGTATGGCTACACCTTC. Translated: CASGFGIREYGYTF. The full variable domain, in which reference TRBV12-5 and TRBJ1-2 provide the parts outside the CDR3, is DARVTQTPRHKVTEMGQEVTMRCQPILGHNTVFWYRQTMMQGLELLAYFRNRAPLDDSGMPKDRFSAEMPDATLATLKIQPSEPRDSAVYFCASGFGIREYGYTFGSGTRLTVV.

V usage is TRBV19 and J usage is TRBJ2-3; TRBD1 is a possible D gene (5 bases). The CDR3 sequence is 14 residues long. Germline assignment: CDR1 LNHDA and CDR2 SQIVND (reference sequence). V was clipped by 3 bases and J by 4 bases, with 11 bases between them. DNA of the CDR3: TGTGCCAGTAGTATCGGGCAGGGCCCAGATACGCAGTATTTT. Encoded protein: CASSIGQGPDTQYF.

V is TRBV2 and J is TRBJ2-3; 8 bases match TRBD2. The CDR3 runs 16 residues. Looked up from germline, CDR1 is SNHLY and CDR2 is FYNNEI. The ends lost 6 bases at V and 0 bases at J; junction bases unmatched: 8. This chain's CDR3 is CASSARTSSSTDTQYF. The CDR3 DNA reads TGTGCCAGCAGCGCAAGGACTAGCTCGAGCACAGATACGCAGTATTTT.

About this clone itself: This CDR3 is also generated by other DNA sequences in the sample. V gene TRBV9 combines with J gene TRBJ2-5; 7 positions match TRBD2. The germline V gene encodes CDR1 SGDLS and CDR2 YYNGEE. V was pared by 0 bases and J by 1 base, with 3 bases of the junction left unmatched. This CDR3 comprises 15 residues. The DNA for the CDR3 is TGTGCCAGCAGCGTAGGGGGAGGGGTCCAAGAGACCCAGTACTTC. It codes for CASSVGGGVQETQYF.

The sample holds one count of this clone. The V gene is TRBV6-6, the J gene TRBJ2-2; 8 bases map to TRBD2. CDR3 length: 16 residues. V gave up 6 bases and J gave up 1 base; unmatched junction bases: 7. Germline loops: CDR1 MNHNY, CDR2 SVGAGI (reference sequence). As DNA, the CDR3 is TGTGCCAGCAGGTCCACCGGGACTAGGAACACCGGGGAGCTGTTTTTT. As protein: CASRSTGTRNTGELFF.

The genes are TRBV6-5 and TRBJ1-4; D not resolved. This CDR3 region has 15 residues. V dropped 2 bases and J dropped 8 bases, with 15 bases sitting between them. Germline values: CDR1 MNHEY, CDR2 SVGAGI. CDR3 region: CASSYNFREGEKLFF. Here the CDR3 DNA reads TGTGCCAGCAGTTACAATTTCCGGGAAGGCGAAAAACTGTTTTTT.

This clone was seen a single time. The chain links TRBV7-9 to TRBJ2-3; 9 nucleotides match TRBD2. V shed 1 base and J 5 bases; nucleotides not matched to a gene: 7. Germline CDR1 and CDR2: SEHNR and FQNEAQ (reference sequence). The CDR3 loop spans 16 amino acids. The CDR3 DNA sequence: TGTGCCAGCAGCTTAGGGGCTAGCGGGACCTTAGATACGCAGTATTTT. This sequence encodes CASSLGASGTLDTQYF.

The chain employs TRBV25-1 and TRBJ2-5, with D perhaps matching TRBD1 (5 bases). This CDR3 has 18 amino acids. The germline gives CDR1 MGHDK, CDR2 SYGVNS. Trimming pared 7 bases from V and 0 bases from J, leaving 24 bases between. This CDR3 is CASMLCTCLGLNQETQYF. Written as DNA, the CDR3 is TGTGCCAGCATGCTTTGCACCTGCCTGGGGCTAAACCAAGAGACCCAGTACTTC.

V is TRBV6-5 and J is TRBJ1-6, with D possibly matching TRBD1 (5 bases). Germline V gene data show CDR1 as MNHEY and CDR2 as SVGAGI. There are 13 residues in the CDR3. Trimming pared 4 bases from V and 9 bases from J, leaving 10 bases between. Here the CDR3 DNA reads TGTGCCAGCAGTTCAGGGTTAAGTTCACCCCTCCACTTT. This codes for CASSSGLSSPLHF.

The chain is built from TRBV6-1 and TRBJ1-5, with D possibly TRBD1 on 5 matching bases. CDR1 is MNHNS and CDR2 is SASEGT in the germline V gene. V was shortened by 7 bases and J by 4 bases, with 14 bases between the two germline ends. This CDR3 spans 14 amino acids. The CDR3 loop is CASIPDSTNQPQHF. The CDR3 DNA sequence: TGTGCCAGCATCCCCGACAGTACTAATCAGCCCCAGCATTTT.

This chain links TRBV7-9 with TRBJ2-7; TRBD2 might be the D (5 bases). Trimming cost V 5 bases and J 2 bases, with 16 bases left between them. The CDR3 totals 15 residues. Germline V CDR1 and CDR2: SEHNR, FQNEAQ (reference sequence). The CDR3 DNA reads as TGTGCCAGCAGCCCCCCAGCGAGCGGCGCCTACGAGCAGTACTTC. Translating gives CASSPPASGAYEQYF. Using reference TRBV7-9 and TRBJ2-7 for the parts outside the CDR3, the full variable domain is DTGVSQNPRHKITKRGQNVTFRCDPISEHNRLYWYRQTLGQGPEFLTYFQNEAQLEKSRLLSDRFSAERPKGSFSTLEIQRTEQGDSAMYLCASSPPASGAYEQYFGPGTRLTVT.

The chain has TRBV5-3 and TRBJ1-1; D is unclear. TRBV5-3 is an open reading frame whose function is uncertain. This CDR3 contains 14 residues. The V gene lost 2 bases and the J gene lost 0 bases, with 8 bases spanning the gap. CDR3 protein: CARSFDNMNTEAFF. In DNA, the CDR3 is TGTGCCAGAAGCTTCGACAACATGAACACTGAAGCTTTCTTT.

The chain joins TRBV6-5 to TRBJ2-5; unclear D gene. Between the trimmed V and J ends, which lost 2 bases and 2 bases, there was a span of 6 bases. The CDR3 runs to 13 residues. Germline V gene sequence: CDR1 MNHEY, CDR2 SVGAGI. The CDR3 region is CASSYGRQETQYF. The CDR3 DNA reads TGTGCCAGCAGTTACGGCAGACAAGAGACCCAGTACTTC.

This clone has a single count. This chain links TRBV5-1 with TRBJ1-1; D possibly corresponds to TRBD1 (5 bases). Trimming took off 2 bases at V and 4 bases at J, with 21 bases between the two ends. The CDR3 runs to 17 residues. From germline, CDR1 is SGHRS and CDR2 YFSETQ. CDR3 in DNA: TGCGCCAGCAGCTTTCTGTCCGGGCCAGGGCTGGGCACTGAAGCTTTCTTT. This codes for CASSFLSGPGLGTEAFF. The whole variable domain, remainder taken from reference TRBV5-1 and TRBJ1-1, is KAGVTQTPRYLIKTRGQQVTLSCSPISGHRSVSWYQQTPGQGLQFLFEYFSETQRNKGNFPGRFSGRQFSNSRSEMNVSTLELGDSALYLCASSFLSGPGLGTEAFFGQGTRLTVV.

This sequence joins TRBV4-1 and TRBJ1-2; D unclear. V was cut by 4 bases and J by 2 bases, with 11 bases left in between. The CDR3 is 14 residues long. Germline values: CDR1 MGHRA, CDR2 YSYEKL. This chain's CDR3 is CASSPIRENYGYTF. The DNA for the CDR3 is TGCGCCAGCAGCCCGATCCGGGAGAACTATGGCTACACCTTC.

V gene TRBV18 combines with J gene TRBJ1-1, with D perhaps TRBD1 (6 bases). CDR1 and CDR2 (germline): KGHSH, LQKENI. The V end lost 3 bases, the J end lost 4 bases, and 12 bases lay between the germline ends. The CDR3 has 14 amino acids. CDR3 coding DNA: TGTGCCAGCTCACCCTCCGGGACAACCACTGAAGCTTTCTTT. Residues: CASSPSGTTTEAFF.

About this clone: The sample holds other DNA sequences that translate to the same CDR3. J is TRBJ2-1 and V is TRBV27; 15 bases agree with TRBD2. The CDR3 has 15 residues. J was trimmed by 7 bases and V by 5 bases; bases with no gene match: 3. The germline CDR1 and CDR2 sequences are MNHEY and SMNVEV (reference sequence). This chain's CDR3 is CASSPGTSGRNEQFF. The CDR3 nucleotides are TGTGCCAGCAGTCCAGGGACTAGCGGGAGGAATGAGCAGTTCTTC.

The chain recombines TRBV27 with TRBJ2-7; D is unclear. CDR1 and CDR2 from the germline V gene are MNHEY and SMNVEV (reference sequence). This CDR3 is 11 amino acids long. The V gene lost 4 bases and the J gene lost 6 bases, with 7 bases spanning the gap. The CDR3 nucleotides are TGTGCCAGCAGTTCCAACTCCGAGCAGTACTTC. Translated, it gives CASSSNSEQYF.

This sequence joins TRBV5-5 and TRBJ2-1; tentatively, D is TRBD2 (6 bases). V was pared by 3 bases and J by 10 bases, with 20 bases between. Per the germline V gene, CDR1 is SGHKS and CDR2 is YYEKEE (reference sequence). The CDR3 extends over 15 amino acids. This chain's CDR3 is CASSWRLEVLEEQFF. CDR3 nucleotides: TGTGCCAGCAGCTGGCGACTAGAAGTTCTCGAAGAGCAGTTCTTC.

The J gene is TRBJ1-1, the V gene TRBV19, with D unclear. The CDR3 totals 14 residues. Trimming pared 3 bases from V and 5 bases from J, leaving 13 bases between. Germline V gives CDR1 LNHDA, CDR2 SQIVND (reference sequence). DNA of the CDR3: TGTGCCAGTAGTATGCGGGGAGGTTGGACTGAAGCTTTCTTT. Translation gives CASSMRGGWTEAFF. Together with reference TRBV19 and TRBJ1-1, the CDR3 gives the full variable domain: DGGITQSPKYLFRKEGQNVTLSCEQNLNHDAMYWYRQDPGQGLRLIYYSQIVNDFQKGDIAEGYSVSREKKESFPLTVTSAQKNPTAFYLCASSMRGGWTEAFFGQGTRLTVV.